This TCR beta chain was observed in a study of PD-1 blockade in classical Hodgkin lymphoma. Study-wide findings and caveats: Newly diagnosed and completely responding patients shared comparable baseline diversity. TCR diversity in CD4+, not CD8+, cells rose significantly by C4D1.

The table came from immunoSEQ multiplex PCR; TCRdb's copy has only in-frame clones and leaves some out. The sample includes roughly 100,000 clones, approximately 89% of them seen just once. This clone was detected a few times. Antigen: not known. The CDR3 runs 16 residues. Trimming removed 3 bases at V and 0 bases at J, with 14 bases between. The germline gives CDR1 SGHAT, CDR2 FQNNGV. As for time point: cycle 4 day 1 (C4D1), after more than five weeks of nivolumab. Each patient's relapse followed autologous stem cell transplantation, and brentuximab vedotin exposure varied. The source material was peripheral blood mononuclear cells (PBMCs), sampled before the fourth cycle of nivolumab. This TCR came from a human donor with classical Hodgkin lymphoma. This chain links TRBV11-2 with TRBJ1-2; tentative D call: TRBD1 (6 bases). CDR3 bases: TGTGCCAGCAGCTTGCTCCAGACAGGCACTAACTATGGCTACACCTTC. Its protein is CASSLLQTGTNYGYTF.